This T cell receptor beta chain originates from a study of blood T cell repertoires in COVID-19. Germline lookup yields CDR1 MNHEY and CDR2 SVGAGI. Trimming left V 6 bases short and J 0 bases short, with 12 bases between. The CDR3 loop spans 15 amino acids. Data came from immunoSEQ multiplex PCR; TCRdb stores just in-frame clones and leaves some out. The repertoire has fewer than 250,000 clones, roughly 82% of them found once; the top ten carry about 4.5%. This sequence was found in a woman aged 65 to 85 with acute or convalescent COVID-19. V and J are TRBV6-5 and TRBJ1-3, with D possibly TRBD1 on 5 matching bases. The sequenced sample consisted of peripheral blood. DNA for the CDR3: TGTGCCAGCAGAAACGGCAGGGTCTCTGGAAACACCATATATTTT. As protein: CASRNGRVSGNTIYF.